This note documents a single TCR beta chain sequence. The sample belongs to a study of patients and donors after allogeneic stem cell transplantation. Germline lookup yields CDR1 KGHSH and CDR2 LQKENI. The ends lost 1 base at V and 3 bases at J; junction bases unmatched: 3. CDR3 size: 15 residues. TCRdb reprocessed the RT-PCR reads with MiXCR, giving one entry per CDR3 protein. The sample holds more than 850,000 distinct CDR3 sequences, 15% to 20% seen once. This chain links TRBV18 with TRBJ1-5, with 7 bases lining up with TRBD1. The TCR was taken from a human donor who was either an allogeneic HSCT recipient or a stem cell or donor lymphocyte infusion donor (not recorded which). It is not recorded whose cells these are; they may come from a transplant donor. Sequenced material: blood, either unsorted or a sorted T cell fraction (not recorded which). The CDR3, as DNA: TGTGCCAGCTCACCACGACAGGGAAACAATCAGCCCCAGCATTTT. Protein: CASSPRQGNNQPQHF.